This TCR beta chain was recovered during a study of cytomegalovirus exposure and HLA in healthy donors (dated 2017 in TCRdb). Notes on the research overall: According to an earlier analysis of 550 to 750 of the donors, about 179 million T cells yielded roughly 110 million unique TCR beta sequences and less than 300 Gb of sequence data. Donor age, sex, ethnicity and CMV serostatus were collected together with the repertoire data. The T cell repertoires of 550 to 850 subjects were profiled by immunosequencing and related to cytomegalovirus serostatus. Across some 400 genotyped donors of the cohort, an average of roughly 230,000 unique TCR beta nucleotide sequences per donor were sequenced, and approximately 17% of those sequences were non-productive. A later genetic analysis took genome-wide SNP genotypes for 398 of the 666 donors and used that subset as a discovery cohort. A separate validation cohort of more than 100 different subjects was used in addition to the approximately 700-subject first cohort. Five DR-DQ haplotypes were handled as single units for association and clustering because linkage in the cohort was strong. Class I and class II HLA loci were covered by the typing at four-digit resolution. Among the approximately 400 genotyped donors, around 79% belonged to the genetic ancestry cluster associated with self-reported Caucasian donors. All discovery cohort repertoires had been generated using a single sequencing platform. Rather than using new phenotypic data, the later analysis identified candidate immune exposures from TCR beta sequences and from how often those sequences occurred across donors. To study patterns of TCR occurrence, a later analysis re-analyzed previously published TCR beta repertoires from under 750 donors and added high-resolution HLA genotyping. An earlier analysis of roughly 580 of the donors used high-throughput TCR beta sequencing to judge whether each TCR beta V gene segment behaved as functional or pseudogenic. Typing coverage varied by locus: about 620-630 donors for A, B, C, DRB1 and DQB1; under 550 for DQA1; around 610 for DPA1; approximately 450 for DPB1. An early release that covered 640 HLA-typed donors contained around 300 gigabases of sequencing data and about 84 million unique TCR sequences. The study combined high-throughput TCR immunosequencing, statistical association of individual TCRs with disease status, and machine learning to predict cytomegalovirus infection status. The study aimed to test whether cataloging public T cell receptors could reveal signatures of past pathogen exposure. The research as a whole found: A few of the identified cytomegalovirus-associated TCR beta chains were confirmed in vitro to be specific for cytomegalovirus antigens. In the study, around 150 TCR beta chains were listed as associated with cytomegalovirus. Because some donors lacked HLA typing at each locus, the association tests relied only on the typed subset. A further reported finding was that TCR beta sequences accurately predicted the HLA-A and HLA-B alleles for most subjects in the first cohort. For the cohort, immune exposure information was limited to CMV serostatus. A later genetic analysis associated a missense DCLRE1C variant with V-gene and J-gene trimming of TCR beta chains, and an independent cohort replicated the association. The classifier was reported to diagnose cytomegalovirus status with high specificity and sensitivity in both the original cohort and the validation cohort. The earlier analysis of about 600 of the donors excluded over 15 rarely observed V segments, including chromosome 9 orphons, because counts were too low. A later analysis associated 17,000 or so TCR beta sequences with specific HLA alleles at a false discovery rate of 0.05. In a later analysis, HLA-associated TCR beta chains were found to be more clonally expanded and to have lower generation probabilities than equally common non-associated chains. Sequencing depth was assumed to be roughly uniform across donors in the presence/absence analyses, though that assumption may not hold. Strong co-occurrence of HLA alleles, especially DR and DQ, made assigning TCR associations to individual alleles difficult. A later genetic analysis reported fewer N-insertions in productive TCRs among donors in an Asian-associated ancestry cluster than the roughly 690-donor mean. The authors suggested that the approach could potentially be generalized to other disease states and immunological phenotypes. Most CMV-associated TCR beta chains appeared to be HLA-restricted in a later analysis, and the HLA associations seemed to be driven largely by CMV exposure. Because the 87-base-pair reads could not distinguish some IMGT-functional V segments, including TRBV6-2 and TRBV6-3, those segments were excluded. Most TCR sequences were observed very rarely across donors, whereas some public TCRs were present in many individuals. Correlated functional status among segregating V segments might be attributable to linkage disequilibrium, but an unknown experimental factor could not be ruled out. Several of the top co-occurrence clusters appeared to be linked to parvovirus B19, influenza, CMV and Epstein-Barr virus, according to a later analysis. In an earlier analysis of about 600 of the donors, most TCR beta V segments appeared in productive rearrangements about 87% or about 30% of the time, broadly matching IMGT annotations. Only TCR beta chains were sequenced in this cohort, and the absence of alpha or paired-chain data limited detectable features. The sequencing pipeline was judged likely to have produced a cluster of highly shared sequence variants as a technical artifact. In a later analysis, the rate of TCR association differed among HLA loci, with DRB1 alleles having the most associated TCRs and HLA-C alleles having the fewest.

The cohort was made up of 500 to 800 healthy bone marrow donors. At the time of sampling, every cohort member was nominally healthy, though immune exposures that went unrecorded were likely present. The donor was CMV seronegative and belonged to the group of 380 or so seronegative cohort members. Each donor provided a peripheral blood sample, and peripheral blood mononuclear cells were used for TCR beta sequencing. The Qiagen DNeasy Blood Extraction Kit was used to extract genomic DNA from the blood cell samples. In regard to this clone: What this receptor recognizes is not known. There are no base qualities to consult, and no much larger clone falls within one base.

Library preparation employed the immunoSEQ multiplex PCR assay. For the multiplex PCR, a mixture combining 60 forward primers for TCR Vbeta segments and 13 reverse primers for TCR Jbeta segments was used. A multiplex PCR assay on genomic DNA amplified the CDR3 region of rearranged TCR beta genes. On the Illumina HiSeq System, the amplified TCR beta libraries were sequenced as 87-base-pair reads. The authors' pipeline ran thus. Across the 500 to 700 repertoires, a later analysis counted approximately 83 million unique TCR beta chains, approximately 12 million of which were shared by at least two donors. Raw reads were error-corrected and collapsed into unique sequences by a nearest-neighbor algorithm in which closely related sequences were merged to remove PCR and sequencing errors. Alignment of CDR3 sequences to IMGT reference sequences was used to assign V, D and J gene segments. Each retained sequence needed at least a six-nucleotide match to both a V gene segment and a J gene segment. Rearrangements were classified as productive when the CDR3 lacked stop codons and remained in frame with V and J, and all other rearrangements were classified as non-productive. Following IMGT convention, CDR3 was defined as the stretch from the second conserved V-encoded cysteine up to the conserved J-encoded phenylalanine. In an earlier analysis of roughly 580 of the donors, sequences lacking an unambiguous match to a single V gene segment were excluded. In an earlier analysis of 587 of the donors, V segments were called functional above 56.7% productive rearrangements and were called segregating when the between-donor standard deviation exceeded 5%. A statistical classification framework was built to diagnose cytomegalovirus status from the catalog of TCR beta chain sequences. A later analysis assigned V and J genes by comparing TCR nucleotide sequences with IMGT/GENE-DB human TR gene sequences. In a later analysis, CDR3 sequences and most-parsimonious VDJ recombination scenarios were assigned using the TCRdist pipeline. In a later analysis, every TCR beta chain was defined by the combination of its CDR3 amino acid sequence and its V-gene family, and reads without a unique V-gene family were dropped. As a way to deal with suspected cross-contamination and a sequencing artifact, a later analysis dropped 450 to 700 nucleotide sequences that were highly shared and had low generation probability. In a later analysis, a clonal expansion index for each public chain was calculated from normalized within-repertoire ranks of inferred template counts. In a later analysis, generation probabilities were computed with a VDJ recombination model fitted to out-of-frame rearrangements, and the resulting probabilities were checked against IGoR. Hypergeometric tests were used in a later analysis to score TCR-TCR, TCR-HLA and TCR-CMV co-occurrence, with a repertoire-size bias correction applied to the TCR pairs. To estimate false discovery rates, a later analysis permuted the HLA or CMV assignments 20 times. A later analysis grouped co-occurring TCRs with DBSCAN, adding TCRdist sequence similarity when clustering within HLA-allele-positive subsets. Repertoires with fewer than 30,000 or more than 120,000 public chains were left out of co-occurrence clustering, as were several repertoires with anomalous nucleotide sharing. TCRdb mirrors the immuneACCESS table, restricted to in-frame sequences. Some clones are absent from its copies; in checked studies, under half trace to an unresolved V gene, and the reason for the others is unknown. The V and J calls and the clone size are those of that table, but D and trimming were determined from the DNA. This sample lists approximately 120,000 clones; about four fifths were detected once. The top ten clonotypes cover around 2.2% of the sample.

Reading the germline V gene (reference sequence) gives CDR1 SEHNR and CDR2 FQNEAQ. For this chain, trimming is 0 bases at the V end and 8 bases at the J end, and the number of junction bases without a gene match is 5. Spanning cysteine to phenylalanine, the CDR3 consists of 15 amino acids. Of all the DNA, just the CDR3 is kept, 45 bases in frame from base 1. This TCR derives from a woman aged 25 to 39 in good health and CMV-seronegative. Sequenced input: PBMCs. The V and J genes are TRBV7-9 and TRBJ1-4; 8 nucleotides in the junction match TRBD1. The sequence in DNA is TGTGCCAGCAGCTTAGCCGCGGGACAGGTGGAAAAACTGTTTTTT. Translation gives CASSLAAGQVEKLFF.